These 6 T cell receptor beta chains were all obtained from the same sample, sequenced in a study of cytomegalovirus exposure and HLA in healthy donors. Both 60 Vbeta primers and 13 Jbeta primers went into the PCR. Sequencing used immunoSEQ multiplex PCR; TCRdb keeps in-frame clones, though not all of them. The sample table includes 140,000 to 150,000 clones. The specimen sequenced was PBMCs. The origin of the receptors is a male donor in good health and CMV-seronegative.

The chain uses TRBV6-4 and TRBJ1-1; no reliable D call. CDR1 and CDR2 (germline): MRHNA, SNTAGT. The V and J ends lost 6 bases and 2 bases respectively, with 13 bases between them. The CDR3 is made up of 14 amino acids. CDR3 amino acids: CASRRSLENTEAFF. The CDR3 DNA sequence: TGTGCCAGCAGAAGGAGTCTCGAAAACACTGAAGCTTTCTTT.

This chain uses TRBV18 with TRBJ2-7, with TRBD1 matching over 7 bases. The CDR3 is made up of 16 amino acids. With 4 bases clipped from V and 0 bases from J, the junction kept 9 bases outside the gene matches. CDR1 is KGHSH, CDR2 LQKENI, per germline. DNA for the CDR3: TGTGCCAGCTCACGTCGACAGGGTCGGAGCTCCTACGAGCAGTACTTC. It specifies CASSRRQGRSSYEQYF.

In DNA, the CDR3 is TGTGCCAGTAGTATCGGCACTAAGACCGCCTACAATGAGCAGTTCTTC. Translated, it gives CASSIGTKTAYNEQFF. The V gene is TRBV19, the J gene TRBJ2-1; no reliable D call. Germline V gives CDR1 LNHDA, CDR2 SQIVND (reference sequence). The CDR3 length is 16 residues. Between the trimmed V and J ends, which lost 3 bases and 2 bases, there was a span of 14 bases.

This rearrangement joins TRBV14 to TRBJ1-3, with D maybe TRBD1 (6 bases). Looked up from germline, CDR1 is SGHDN and CDR2 is FVKESK. Trimming left V 3 bases short and J 0 bases short, with 12 bases between. The CDR3 spans 16 residues. The CDR3 is CASSQGWGPSGNTIYF. The CDR3, as DNA: TGTGCCAGCAGCCAGGGATGGGGGCCCTCTGGAAACACCATATATTTT. The entire variable domain, with the rest obtained from reference TRBV14 and TRBJ1-3, is as follows: EAGVTQFPSHSVIEKGQTVTLRCDPISGHDNLYWYRRVMGKEIKFLLHFVKESKQDESGMPNNRFLAERTGGTYSTLKVQPAELEDSGVYFCASSQGWGPSGNTIYFGEGSWLTVV.

The chain combines TRBV4-2 with TRBJ2-5; 11 bases fit TRBD2. The length of the CDR3 is 18 residues. Germline V gives CDR1 LGHNA, CDR2 YNFKEQ. J gave up 1 base and V 3 bases, and 10 bases lay outside the gene matches. The CDR3 is CASSHETLAGGTQETQYF. The CDR3 DNA reads TGTGCCAGCAGCCATGAGACTCTAGCGGGGGGAACCCAAGAGACCCAGTACTTC.

The V call is TRBV10-1, the J call TRBJ1-1; D is ambiguous. This CDR3 is built from 12 residues. The germline V and J ends were trimmed by 7 bases and 1 base, with 7 bases remaining between them. From germline, CDR1 is WNHNN and CDR2 SYGVQD (reference sequence). The CDR3 spells CASMGGNTEAFF. As DNA, the CDR3 is TGCGCCAGCATGGGAGGGAACACTGAAGCTTTCTTT.